This paragraph covers one T cell receptor (beta chain) sequence. Its antigen remains undetermined. Base qualities are not provided; no much larger clone lies one nucleotide away. The method was the immunoSEQ multiplex PCR assay. The multiplex PCR relied on a mix of 60 forward primers for TCR Vbeta segments and 13 reverse primers for TCR Jbeta segments. The CDR3 region of rearranged TCR beta genes was amplified from genomic DNA with a multiplex PCR assay. The Illumina HiSeq System was used to sequence the amplified TCR beta libraries as 87-base-pair reads. The original methods were these. In a later analysis, around 80 million unique TCR beta chains were counted across the roughly 610 repertoires, and roughly 11 million of these chains were shared by at least two donors. A nearest-neighbor algorithm error-corrected the raw reads and collapsed the reads into unique sequences, merging closely related sequences to remove PCR and sequencing errors. V, D and J gene segments were assigned by aligning CDR3 sequences to IMGT reference sequences. Each retained sequence needed at least a six-nucleotide match to both a V gene segment and a J gene segment. A rearrangement was called productive if the CDR3 had no stop codons and remained in frame with V and J, and every other rearrangement was called non-productive. Following IMGT convention, CDR3 was defined as the stretch from the second conserved V-encoded cysteine to the conserved J-encoded phenylalanine. The earlier analysis of about 590 of the donors excluded sequences that lacked an unambiguous match to a single V gene segment. In an earlier analysis of 587 of the donors, a V segment was called functional when productive rearrangements were above 56.7%, and segregating when the standard deviation between donors exceeded 5%. A statistical classification framework was built to diagnose cytomegalovirus status from the catalog of TCR beta chain sequences. V and J gene assignment, in a later analysis, came from comparing TCR nucleotide sequences with IMGT/GENE-DB human TR gene sequences. A later analysis assigned CDR3 sequences and most-parsimonious VDJ recombination scenarios with the TCRdist pipeline. In a later analysis, each TCR beta chain was defined by its CDR3 amino acid sequence together with its V-gene family, and reads without a unique V-gene family were excluded. In a later analysis, several hundred highly shared, low-generation-probability nucleotide sequences were removed to address suspected cross-contamination and a sequencing artifact. In a later analysis, a clonal expansion index for each public chain was calculated from normalized within-repertoire ranks of inferred template counts. A later analysis computed generation probabilities with a VDJ recombination model fitted to out-of-frame rearrangements, and checked the results against IGoR. In a later analysis, TCR-TCR, TCR-HLA and TCR-CMV co-occurrence was scored with hypergeometric tests, and a repertoire-size bias correction was applied to TCR pairs. False discovery rates were estimated in a later analysis by permuting HLA or CMV assignments 20 times. In a later analysis, co-occurring TCRs were grouped using DBSCAN, and TCRdist sequence similarity was added for clustering within HLA-allele-positive subsets. Repertoires with fewer than 30,000 or more than 120,000 public chains, plus five repertoires with anomalous nucleotide sharing, were excluded from co-occurrence clustering. The clones in this table, taken by TCRdb from immuneACCESS, are in-frame only. Not every clone is retained; where verified, under half of the shortfall comes from an unresolved V gene, and the cause of the rest is unknown. V and J calls and clone size are copied from that table; D and trimming were computed from the DNA. In this sample the table shows about 190,000 clones, around 87% of which occur a single time. The ten top clones hold over 1% of the sample.

The sample belongs to a study of cytomegalovirus exposure and HLA in healthy donors (dated by TCRdb to about 2017). Describing the broader study: An earlier analysis of fewer than 750 of the donors reported 276 Gb of sequence data and approximately 120 million unique TCR beta sequences obtained from some 170 million T cells. Around 320 gigabases of sequencing data and tens of millions of unique TCR sequences were included in an early release covering roughly 600 HLA-typed donors. Of the roughly 400 genotyped donors, about 84% fell in the genetic ancestry cluster associated with self-reported Caucasian donors. The study aimed to test whether cataloging public T cell receptors could reveal signatures of past pathogen exposure. The T cell repertoires of 550 to 850 subjects were profiled by immunosequencing and related to cytomegalovirus serostatus. Besides the first cohort of approximately 710 subjects, a separate validation cohort made up of over 95 different subjects was used. To predict cytomegalovirus infection status, the study brought together high-throughput TCR immunosequencing, statistical association of individual TCRs with disease status, and machine learning. A later analysis re-analyzed previously published TCR beta repertoires from roughly 690 donors and added high-resolution HLA genotyping to study TCR occurrence patterns. Rather than using new phenotypic data, the later analysis identified candidate immune exposures from TCR beta sequences and from how often those sequences occurred across donors. An earlier analysis of approximately 500 of the donors applied high-throughput TCR beta sequencing to assess whether each TCR beta V gene segment acted as functional or pseudogenic. Donor age, sex, ethnicity and CMV serostatus were compiled alongside the repertoire data. A later genetic analysis used genome-wide SNP genotypes for 398 of the 666 donors, treating that subset as a discovery cohort. Every discovery cohort repertoire had been produced on one sequencing platform. HLA typing included class I and class II loci at four-digit resolution. Typing coverage varied by locus: roughly 629-630 donors for A, B, C, DRB1 and DQB1; approximately 560 for DQA1; around 570 for DPA1; roughly 450 for DPB1. Four or five DR-DQ haplotypes were handled as single units for association and clustering, since linkage in the cohort was strong. On average, around 240,000 unique TCR beta nucleotide sequences were sequenced per donor among 398 genotyped donors of the cohort, with roughly 18% of those sequences being non-productive.

The cohort was made up of 666 healthy bone marrow donors. Cohort members were all nominally healthy when sampled, although unrecorded immune exposures were likely present. The donor tested CMV seronegative, placing the donor among the approximately 360 seronegative members of the cohort. A peripheral blood sample was collected from each donor, and TCR beta sequencing was performed on peripheral blood mononuclear cells. The Qiagen DNeasy Blood Extraction Kit was used to extract genomic DNA from the blood cell samples. General study outcomes and caveats: A later analysis found that TCR association rates varied across HLA loci, with DRB1 alleles showing the most associated TCRs and HLA-C alleles the fewest. Presence/absence analyses assumed roughly uniform sequencing depth across donors, an assumption that may not hold. The only immune exposure information available for the cohort was CMV serostatus. Assigning TCR associations to individual alleles was difficult when HLA alleles, especially DR and DQ, strongly co-occurred. A cluster of highly shared sequence variants was judged likely to be a technical artifact of the sequencing pipeline. In an earlier analysis of roughly 560 of the donors, most TCR beta V segments were observed in productive rearrangements about 90% or about 30% of the time, broadly matching IMGT annotations. Compared with equally common non-associated chains, HLA-associated TCR beta chains in a later analysis were more clonally expanded and had lower generation probabilities. This cohort had only TCR beta chains sequenced, and the lack of alpha or paired-chain data limited which features could be detected. In a later analysis, several top co-occurrence clusters were reported to appear linked to parvovirus B19, influenza, CMV and Epstein-Barr virus. A further reported finding was that TCR beta sequences accurately predicted the HLA-A and HLA-B alleles for most subjects in the first cohort. Cytomegalovirus status was reported to be diagnosed by the classifier with high specificity and sensitivity in both the original and validation cohorts. Across donors, most TCR sequences were observed very rarely, whereas some public TCRs were present in many individuals. The authors suggested that the approach could potentially be extended to other disease states and immunological phenotypes. Some IMGT-functional V segments, including TRBV6-2 and TRBV6-3, could not be distinguished by the 87-base-pair reads and were therefore excluded. In a later analysis, 15,000 to 20,000 TCR beta sequences were associated with specific HLA alleles at a false discovery rate of 0.05. Because counts were too low, roughly 16 rarely observed V segments, including chromosome 9 orphons, were excluded from the earlier analysis of some 590 of the donors. Three of the identified cytomegalovirus-associated TCR beta chains were confirmed in vitro to be specific for cytomegalovirus antigens. Linkage disequilibrium might explain the correlated functional status among segregating V segments, but an unknown experimental factor could not be excluded. Because HLA typing was unavailable for some donors at each locus, only the typed subset was used in association tests. A later genetic analysis reported fewer N-insertions in productive TCRs among donors in an Asian-associated ancestry cluster than the roughly 690-donor mean. In a later analysis, most CMV-associated TCR beta chains were found to appear HLA-restricted, with HLA associations seemingly driven largely by CMV exposure. In a later genetic analysis, a missense DCLRE1C variant was associated with V-gene and J-gene trimming of TCR beta chains, and the association was replicated in an independent cohort. A total of some 180 TCR beta chains were listed by the study as associated with cytomegalovirus.

Its CDR3 holds 16 amino acids, cysteine through phenylalanine. Just the 48-base CDR3 DNA is kept, in frame starting at base 1. V drops 5 bases and J drops 6 bases, leaving 19 bases in between. The germline V gene gives CDR1 as SGHTA and CDR2 as FQGNSA. Recombination connected TRBV7-2 to TRBJ2-2, with a tentative D gene TRBD2 over 6 matching bases. The sequenced sample consisted of PBMCs. This TCR was sampled from a man aged 30 to 45 in good health and CMV-seronegative. CDR3 sequence: CASSLHPGRRAGELFF. The base sequence is TGTGCCAGCAGCCTCCATCCTGGCCGGAGGGCCGGGGAGCTGTTTTTT.